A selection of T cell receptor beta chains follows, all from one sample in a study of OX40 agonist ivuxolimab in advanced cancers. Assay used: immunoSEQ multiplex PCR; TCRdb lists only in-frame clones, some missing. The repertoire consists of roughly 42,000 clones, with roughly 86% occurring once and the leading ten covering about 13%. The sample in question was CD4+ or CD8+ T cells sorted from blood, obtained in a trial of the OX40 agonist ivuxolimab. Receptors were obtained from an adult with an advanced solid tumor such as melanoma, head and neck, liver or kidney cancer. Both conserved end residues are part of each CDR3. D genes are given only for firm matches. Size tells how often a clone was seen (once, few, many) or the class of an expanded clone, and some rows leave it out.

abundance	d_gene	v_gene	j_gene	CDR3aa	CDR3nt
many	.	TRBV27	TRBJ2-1	CASSLSHRRSYNEQFF	TGTGCCAGCAGTTTATCCCACCGGCGCTCCTACAATGAGCAGTTCTTC
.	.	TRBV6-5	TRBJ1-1	CASRHGLNEAFF	TGTGCCAGCAGACATGGACTGAATGAAGCTTTCTTT
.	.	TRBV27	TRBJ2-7	CASSFLPPVEGHHEQYF	TGTGCCAGCAGTTTTTTACCCCCGGTAGAGGGACACCACGAGCAGTACTTC
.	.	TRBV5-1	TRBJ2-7	CASRIRSLPGQQYF	TGCGCCAGCAGAATCAGGAGCCTCCCGGGGCAGCAGTACTTC
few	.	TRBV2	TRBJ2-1	CASNNGSDYNEQFF	TGTGCCAGCAACAACGGGTCCGATTACAATGAGCAGTTCTTC
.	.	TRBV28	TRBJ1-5	CASSLGVENQPQHF	TGTGCCAGCAGTTTGGGAGTGGAGAATCAGCCCCAGCATTTT
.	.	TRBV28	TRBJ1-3	CASTIGVVSGNTIYF	TGTGCCAGCACCATAGGGGTTGTCTCTGGAAACACCATATATTTT
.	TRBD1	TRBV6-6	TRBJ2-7	CASVIRQGVYYEQYF	TGTGCCAGCGTAATTCGACAGGGGGTATACTACGAGCAGTACTTC
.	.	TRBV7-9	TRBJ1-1	CASSLMAEAFF	TGTGCCAGCAGCTTAATGGCTGAAGCTTTCTTT
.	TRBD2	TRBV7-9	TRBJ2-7	CASSLGAGAYEQYF	TGTGCCAGCAGCTTGGGAGCGGGGGCTTACGAGCAGTACTTC
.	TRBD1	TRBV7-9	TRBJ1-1	CASSLANRGRNTEAFF	TGTGCCAGCAGCTTAGCGAACAGGGGACGGAACACTGAAGCTTTCTTT
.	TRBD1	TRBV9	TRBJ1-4	CASSEGQVNNEKLFF	TGTGCCAGCAGCGAGGGACAGGTGAATAATGAAAAACTGTTTTTT
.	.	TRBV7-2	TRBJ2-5	CASSLEMAEETQYF	TGTGCCAGCAGCTTAGAGATGGCAGAAGAGACCCAGTACTTC
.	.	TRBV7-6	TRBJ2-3	CASSLAWGGHITDTQYF	TGTGCCAGCAGCTTAGCCTGGGGGGGCCACATAACAGATACGCAGTATTTT
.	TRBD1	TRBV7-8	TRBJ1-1	CASSLDRGANTEAFF	TGTGCCAGCAGCCTGGACAGGGGCGCGAACACTGAAGCTTTCTTT
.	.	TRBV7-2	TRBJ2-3	CASSFGTNTDTQYF	TGTGCCAGCAGCTTTGGGACGAACACAGATACGCAGTATTTT
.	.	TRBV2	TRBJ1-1	CASSEAVEVMNTEAFF	TGTGCCAGCAGTGAAGCGGTGGAGGTTATGAACACTGAAGCTTTCTTT
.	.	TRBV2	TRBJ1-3	CATKTDSGNTIYF	TGTGCCACCAAAACGGATTCTGGAAACACCATATATTTT
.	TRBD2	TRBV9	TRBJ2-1	CASTPSGGDRNEQFF	TGTGCCAGCACCCCTAGCGGGGGAGACAGGAATGAGCAGTTCTTC
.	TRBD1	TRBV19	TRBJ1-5	CASSYASGGSLNQPQHF	TGTGCCAGTAGTTACGCGTCAGGGGGATCCCTCAATCAGCCCCAGCATTTT
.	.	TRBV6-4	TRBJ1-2	CASSDGGRGIDGYTF	TGTGCCAGCAGTGACGGGGGGCGGGGGATCGATGGCTACACCTTC
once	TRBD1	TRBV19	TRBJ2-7	CASSMGTGGYEQYF	TGTGCCAGTAGTATGGGCACAGGGGGCTACGAGCAGTACTTC
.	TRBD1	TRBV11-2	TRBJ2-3	CASSSGPGTGADTQYF	TGTGCCAGCAGCTCTGGACCTGGGACAGGGGCAGATACGCAGTATTTT
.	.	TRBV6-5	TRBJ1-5	CASSYGEPQHF	TGTGCCAGCAGTTATGGGGAGCCCCAGCATTTT
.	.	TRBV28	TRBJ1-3	CASSFWENTIYF	TGTGCCAGCAGTTTCTGGGAAAACACCATATATTTT
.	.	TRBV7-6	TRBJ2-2	CASSPRDTEDTGELFF	TGTGCCAGCAGCCCCCGGGACACCGAGGACACCGGGGAGCTGTTTTTT
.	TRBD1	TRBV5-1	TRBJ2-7	CASSFSGGEQYF	TGCGCCAGCAGCTTCTCAGGGGGCGAGCAGTACTTC
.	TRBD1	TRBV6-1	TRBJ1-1	CASSARTGETEAFF	TGTGCCAGCAGTGCTCGGACAGGGGAGACTGAAGCTTTCTTT
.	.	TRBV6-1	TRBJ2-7	CASSEAPGAPYEQYF	TGTGCCAGCAGTGAAGCGCCGGGGGCCCCTTACGAGCAGTACTTC
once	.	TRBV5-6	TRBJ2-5	CASSTDLWGRETQYF	TGTGCCAGCAGCACGGATTTATGGGGCCGAGAGACCCAGTACTTC
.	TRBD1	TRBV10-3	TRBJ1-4	CAISATGGSNEKLFF	TGTGCCATCAGTGCCACAGGGGGAAGTAATGAAAAACTGTTTTTT
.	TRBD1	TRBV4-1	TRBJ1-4	CASSQDPDRGGEKLFF	TGCGCCAGCAGCCAAGATCCAGACAGGGGTGGTGAAAAACTGTTTTTT
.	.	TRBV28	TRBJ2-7	CASSLGAGREQYF	TGTGCCAGCAGTTTAGGGGCAGGGCGTGAGCAGTACTTC
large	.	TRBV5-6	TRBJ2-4	CASSQAEDQYF	TGTGCCAGCAGCCAAGCAGAAGATCAGTACTTC
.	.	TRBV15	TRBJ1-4	CATSRDRGSRGPLNEKLFF	TGTGCCACCAGCAGAGATCGGGGGTCGCGGGGGCCGCTTAATGAAAAACTGTTTTTT
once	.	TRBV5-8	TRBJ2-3	CASSLGGRTDTQYF	TGTGCCAGCAGCTTGGGTGGGCGCACAGATACGCAGTATTTT
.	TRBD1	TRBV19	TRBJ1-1	CASIWGSPGGTEAFF	TGTGCCAGTATATGGGGCTCCCCAGGGGGCACTGAAGCTTTCTTT
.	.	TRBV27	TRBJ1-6	CASSPPSRPYNSPLHF	TGTGCCAGCAGTCCCCCCTCACGACCATACAATTCACCCCTCCACTTT
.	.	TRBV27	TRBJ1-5	CASSSHRDPSNQPQHF	TGTGCCAGCAGTTCACACAGGGATCCTAGCAATCAGCCCCAGCATTTT
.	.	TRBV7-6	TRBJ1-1	CASSPGASNTEAFF	TGTGCCAGCAGCCCTGGGGCGTCGAACACTGAAGCTTTCTTT
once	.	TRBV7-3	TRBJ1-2	CASSLNGPRDYGYTF	TGTGCCAGCAGCTTAAATGGCCCGAGAGACTATGGCTACACCTTC
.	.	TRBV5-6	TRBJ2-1	CASSFVGNEQFF	TGTGCCAGCAGCTTCGTCGGCAATGAGCAGTTCTTC
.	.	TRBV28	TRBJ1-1	CASSFQGTNTEAFF	TGTGCCAGCAGTTTTCAAGGTACGAACACTGAAGCTTTCTTT
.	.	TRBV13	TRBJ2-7	CASSLVRSGEQYF	TGTGCCAGCAGCTTAGTTAGATCGGGGGAGCAGTACTTC
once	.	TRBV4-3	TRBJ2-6	CASSQDYSGANVLTF	TGCGCCAGCAGCCAGGATTACTCTGGGGCCAACGTCCTGACTTTC
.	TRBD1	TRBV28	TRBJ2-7	CASSLFFPKDRVRYYEQYF	TGTGCCAGCAGTTTATTTTTCCCCAAGGACAGGGTCAGATACTACGAGCAGTACTTC
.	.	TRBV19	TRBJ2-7	CASSQTPSYEQYF	TGTGCCAGTAGTCAGACACCCTCCTACGAGCAGTACTTC
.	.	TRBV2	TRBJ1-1	CASSERYFEAFF	TGTGCCAGCAGTGAGAGATACTTTGAAGCTTTCTTT
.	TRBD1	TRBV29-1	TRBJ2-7	CSVEDLGQPYEQYF	TGCAGCGTTGAAGATCTGGGACAGCCCTACGAGCAGTACTTC
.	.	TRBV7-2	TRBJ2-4	CASSLGPRNIQYF	TGTGCCAGCAGCTTGGGGCCCCGAAACATTCAGTACTTC
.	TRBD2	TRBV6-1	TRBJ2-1	CASAEWGGGNEQFF	TGTGCCAGCGCCGAGTGGGGGGGTGGAAATGAGCAGTTCTTC
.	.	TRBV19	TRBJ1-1	CASLGGAGTNTEAFF	TGTGCCAGTCTAGGTGGGGCAGGGACAAACACTGAAGCTTTCTTT
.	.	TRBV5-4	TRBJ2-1	CASSLAKGSTYNEQFF	TGTGCCAGCAGCTTGGCCAAGGGTTCCACCTACAATGAGCAGTTCTTC
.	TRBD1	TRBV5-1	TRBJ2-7	CASSWAGTGSYEQYF	TGCGCCAGCAGCTGGGCTGGGACAGGGTCCTACGAGCAGTACTTC
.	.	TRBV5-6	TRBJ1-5	CASSIQYMGDQPQHF	TGTGCCAGCAGCATCCAATACATGGGGGATCAGCCCCAGCATTTT